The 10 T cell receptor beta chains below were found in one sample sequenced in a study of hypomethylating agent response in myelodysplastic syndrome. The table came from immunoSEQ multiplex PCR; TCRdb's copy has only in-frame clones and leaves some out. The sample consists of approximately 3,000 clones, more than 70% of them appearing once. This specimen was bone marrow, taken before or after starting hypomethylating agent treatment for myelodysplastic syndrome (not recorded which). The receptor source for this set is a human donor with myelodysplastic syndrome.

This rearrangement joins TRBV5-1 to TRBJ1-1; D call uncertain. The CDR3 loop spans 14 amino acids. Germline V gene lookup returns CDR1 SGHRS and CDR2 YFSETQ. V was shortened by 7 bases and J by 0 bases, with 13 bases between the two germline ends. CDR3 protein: CASFQSVLNTEAFF. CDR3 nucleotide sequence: TGCGCCAGCTTTCAATCGGTTTTGAACACTGAAGCTTTCTTT.

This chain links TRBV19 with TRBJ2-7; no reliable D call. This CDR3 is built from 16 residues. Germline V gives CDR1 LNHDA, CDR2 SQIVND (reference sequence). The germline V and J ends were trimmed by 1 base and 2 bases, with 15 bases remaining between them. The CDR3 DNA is TGTGCCAGTAGTATAGTAAGAATTACATCTCCCTACGAGCAGTACTTC. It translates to CASSIVRITSPYEQYF. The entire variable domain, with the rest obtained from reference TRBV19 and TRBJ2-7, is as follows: DGGITQSPKYLFRKEGQNVTLSCEQNLNHDAMYWYRQDPGQGLRLIYYSQIVNDFQKGDIAEGYSVSREKKESFPLTVTSAQKNPTAFYLCASSIVRITSPYEQYFGPGTRLTVT.

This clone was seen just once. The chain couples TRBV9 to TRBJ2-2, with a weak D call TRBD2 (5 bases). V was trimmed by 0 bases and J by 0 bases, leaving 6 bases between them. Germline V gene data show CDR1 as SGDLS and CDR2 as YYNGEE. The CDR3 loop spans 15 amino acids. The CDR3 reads CASSVASPNTGELFF. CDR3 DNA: TGTGCCAGCAGCGTAGCTAGCCCGAACACCGGGGAGCTGTTTTTT.

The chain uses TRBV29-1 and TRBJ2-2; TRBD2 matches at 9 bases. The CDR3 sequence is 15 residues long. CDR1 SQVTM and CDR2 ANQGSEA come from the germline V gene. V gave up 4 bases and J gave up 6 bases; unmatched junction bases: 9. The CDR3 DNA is TGCAGCGTTGCGATGATAGCGGGAGTTCCCGGGGAGCTGTTTTTT. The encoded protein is CSVAMIAGVPGELFF.

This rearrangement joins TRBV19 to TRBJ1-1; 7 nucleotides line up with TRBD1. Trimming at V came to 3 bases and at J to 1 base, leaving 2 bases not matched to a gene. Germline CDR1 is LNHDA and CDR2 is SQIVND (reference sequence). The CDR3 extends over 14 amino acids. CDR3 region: CASSIPGGNTEAFF. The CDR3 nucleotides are TGTGCCAGTAGTATCCCAGGGGGGAACACTGAAGCTTTCTTT.

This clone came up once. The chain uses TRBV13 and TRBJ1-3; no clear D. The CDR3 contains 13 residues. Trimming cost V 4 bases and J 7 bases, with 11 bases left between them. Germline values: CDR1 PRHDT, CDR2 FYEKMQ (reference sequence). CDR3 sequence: CASSSGDVNTIYF. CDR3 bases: TGTGCCAGCAGCTCCGGGGATGTTAACACCATATATTTT. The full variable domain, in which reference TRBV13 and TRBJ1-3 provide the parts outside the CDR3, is AAGVIQSPRHLIKEKRETATLKCYPIPRHDTVYWYQQGPGQDPQFLISFYEKMQSDKGSIPDRFSAQQFSDYHSELNMSSLELGDSALYFCASSSGDVNTIYFGEGSWLTVV.

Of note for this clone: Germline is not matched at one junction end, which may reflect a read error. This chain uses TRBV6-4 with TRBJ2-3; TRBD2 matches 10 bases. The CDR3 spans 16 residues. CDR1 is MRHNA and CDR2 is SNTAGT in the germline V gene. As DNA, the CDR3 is TGTGCCAGCAGTATCAGCGGGGGGGCCGGGACAGATATGCAGTATTTT. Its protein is CASSISGGAGTDMQYF.

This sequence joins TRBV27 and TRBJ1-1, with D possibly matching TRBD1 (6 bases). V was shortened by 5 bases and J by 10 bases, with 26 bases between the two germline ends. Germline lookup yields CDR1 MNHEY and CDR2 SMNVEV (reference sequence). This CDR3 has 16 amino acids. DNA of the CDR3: TGTGCCAGCAGTGTGGGAATGGCAGGGGATTTTCGGTCAGCTTTCTTT. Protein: CASSVGMAGDFRSAFF.

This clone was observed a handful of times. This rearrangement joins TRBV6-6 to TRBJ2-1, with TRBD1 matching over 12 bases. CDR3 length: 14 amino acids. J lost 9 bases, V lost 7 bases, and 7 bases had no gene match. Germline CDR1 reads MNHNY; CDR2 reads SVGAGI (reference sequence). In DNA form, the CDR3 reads TGTGCCAGCAATAGGGACAGGGGGCTTGGTGAGCAGTTCTTC. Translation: CASNRDRGLGEQFF.

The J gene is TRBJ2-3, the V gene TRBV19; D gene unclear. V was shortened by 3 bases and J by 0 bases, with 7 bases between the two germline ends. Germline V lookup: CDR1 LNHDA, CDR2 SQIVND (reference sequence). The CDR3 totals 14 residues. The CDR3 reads CASSIDASTDTQYF. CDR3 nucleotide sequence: TGTGCCAGTAGTATCGACGCAAGCACAGATACGCAGTATTTT.